This T cell receptor (beta chain) was documented in a study of T cells after posttransplantation cyclophosphamide. This CDR3 comprises 18 residues. This table comes from immunoSEQ multiplex PCR, and its TCRdb copy is limited to in-frame clones, with some not included. The sample presents roughly 10,000 clones, none singletons. Busulfan-fludarabine conditioning, marrow transplant, and cyclophosphamide on days +3 and +4 were administered. In its sample, this clone was seen many times. This receptor was obtained from a male patient aged 45-60 years who received an allogeneic stem cell transplant from a related donor and was CMV-positive. Some T cells may arise from the graft donor. The chain combines TRBV21-1 with TRBJ1-1; the DNA was not compared with TRBD1, the D call given in the table. TRBV21-1 is designated a pseudogene. The source was PBMCs, collected roughly 350 days after allogeneic stem cell transplant with posttransplant cyclophosphamide. The CDR3 DNA sequence: TGTGCCAGCAGCAAAGCGTATCAGGGGGCGTTCATGAACACTGAAGCTTTCTTT. Translating it yields CASSKAYQGAFMNTEAFF.